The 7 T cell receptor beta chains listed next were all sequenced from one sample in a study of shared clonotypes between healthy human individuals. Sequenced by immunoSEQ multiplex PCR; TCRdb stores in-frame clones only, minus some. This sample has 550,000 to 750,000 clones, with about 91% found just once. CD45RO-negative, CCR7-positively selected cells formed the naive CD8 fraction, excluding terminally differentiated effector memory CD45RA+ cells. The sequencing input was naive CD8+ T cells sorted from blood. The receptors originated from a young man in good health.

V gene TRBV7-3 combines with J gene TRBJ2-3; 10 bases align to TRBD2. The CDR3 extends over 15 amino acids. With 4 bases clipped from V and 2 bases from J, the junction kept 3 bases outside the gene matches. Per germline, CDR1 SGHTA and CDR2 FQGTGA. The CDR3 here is CASSSSGRATDTQYF. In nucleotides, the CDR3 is TGTGCCAGCAGCTCGAGCGGGAGGGCCACAGATACGCAGTATTTT.

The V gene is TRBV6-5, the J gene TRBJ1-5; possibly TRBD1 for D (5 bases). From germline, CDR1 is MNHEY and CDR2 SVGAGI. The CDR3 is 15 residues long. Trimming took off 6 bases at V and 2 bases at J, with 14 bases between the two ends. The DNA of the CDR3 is TGTGCCAGCAGGCCATTACAGGTGGGCAATCAGCCCCAGCATTTT. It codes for CASRPLQVGNQPQHF.

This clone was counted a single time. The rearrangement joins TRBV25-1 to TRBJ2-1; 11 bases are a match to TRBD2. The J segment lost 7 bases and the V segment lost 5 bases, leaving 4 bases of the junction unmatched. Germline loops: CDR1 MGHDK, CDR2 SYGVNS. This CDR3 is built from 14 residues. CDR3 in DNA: TGTGCCAGCAGTCCACTAGCGGGAGCTAATGAGCAGTTCTTC. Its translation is CASSPLAGANEQFF.

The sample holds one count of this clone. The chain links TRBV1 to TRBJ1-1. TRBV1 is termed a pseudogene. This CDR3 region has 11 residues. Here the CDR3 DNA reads TGCACCAGCAGCCAGAGGACTGAAGCTTTCTTT. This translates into CTSSQRTEAFF.

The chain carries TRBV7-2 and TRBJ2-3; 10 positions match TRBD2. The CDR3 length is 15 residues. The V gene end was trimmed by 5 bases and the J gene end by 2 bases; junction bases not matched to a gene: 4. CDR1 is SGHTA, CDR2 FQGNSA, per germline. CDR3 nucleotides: TGTGCCAGCAGCCGGACTAGCGGAGTCACAGATACGCAGTATTTT. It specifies CASSRTSGVTDTQYF.

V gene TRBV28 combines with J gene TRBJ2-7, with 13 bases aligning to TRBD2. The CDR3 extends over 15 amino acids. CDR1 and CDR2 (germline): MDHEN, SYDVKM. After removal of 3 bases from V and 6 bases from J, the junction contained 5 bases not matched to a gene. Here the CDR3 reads CASSLGLAGLGEQYF. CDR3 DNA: TGTGCCAGCAGTTTGGGACTAGCGGGATTAGGCGAGCAGTACTTC.

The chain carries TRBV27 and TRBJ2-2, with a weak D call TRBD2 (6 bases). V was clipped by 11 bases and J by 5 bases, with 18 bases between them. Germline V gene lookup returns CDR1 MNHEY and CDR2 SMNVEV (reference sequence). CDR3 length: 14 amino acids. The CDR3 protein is CASSGEGWTGELFF. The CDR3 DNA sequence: TGTGCCTCCTCGGGGGAAGGATGGACCGGGGAGCTGTTTTTT.